The 16 T cell receptor beta chains in this list originate from one sample, sequenced in a study of CD8+CD57+ T cells in acquired aplastic anemia. TCR beta VDJ and CDR3 were profiled, and genomic DNA was the template. In TCRdb, the reads were re-called with MiXCR into one record per CDR3 protein. The sample holds around 250,000 distinct CDR3 sequences, 82% seen once. Individuals selected for sequencing had exhibited CD8+CD57+ cell expansion on flow cytometry. The sample consisted of sorted CD4+, CD8+, or CD8+CD57+ T cells (not recorded which) from PBMCs. These receptors were taken from a human donor with aplastic anemia.

This clonotype showed up just once. One junction end does not reproduce the germline sequence, and a read error may be involved. The chain is built from TRBV7-9 and TRBJ1-1, with D tentatively TRBD1 (5 bases). CDR1 and CDR2 (germline): SEHNR, FQNEAQ (reference sequence). CDR3 length: 15 amino acids. CDR3 amino acids: CASSLALSYGAEALF. The CDR3 DNA reads TGTGCCAGCAGCTTAGCTCTGAGCTACGGGGCCGAAGCTTTGTTT. The variable domain in full, with the rest retrieved from reference TRBV7-9 and TRBJ1-1, is DTGVSQNPRHKITKRGQNVTFRCDPISEHNRLYWYRQTLGQGPEFLTYFQNEAQLEKSRLLSDRFSAERPKGSFSTLEIQRTEQGDSAMYLCASSLALSYGAEALFGQGTRLTVV.

Ten or more counts support this clonotype. V usage is TRBV6-5 and J usage is TRBJ1-1; no reliable D call. This CDR3 is 14 amino acids long. The germline CDR1 and CDR2 sequences are MNHEY and SVGAGI. The ends were cut back, 6 bases at V and 6 bases at J, with 17 bases in the middle. The CDR3 loop is CASRYVITSAEAFF. The CDR3 region has the DNA TGTGCCAGCAGATACGTGATAACCAGCGCTGAAGCTTTCTTT.

This clonotype showed up just once. The conserved phenylalanine or tryptophan normally closing the CDR3 is absent here, so this likely arose from a read error. It is unclear where the CDR3 begins or ends on the DNA, so no DNA is shown, and the CDR3 is as TCRdb lists it. The chain combines TRBV7-9 with TRBJ2-5. CDR1 SEHNR and CDR2 FQNEAQ come from the germline V gene (reference sequence). The CDR3 numbers 12 amino acids, ends counted. This CDR3 is CASSLVGGYEYY.

This CDR3 is CASSFHLTTEAFF. For the CDR3, the DNA is TGTGCCAGCAGCTTCCATCTGACCACTGAAGCTTTCTTT. The V call is TRBV11-3, the J call TRBJ1-1, with D hard to call. This CDR3 has 13 residues. CDR1 and CDR2 (germline): SGHNT, YENEEA. V dropped 3 bases and J dropped 4 bases, with 9 bases sitting between them.

This clonotype was recorded only once. This rearrangement joins TRBV9 to TRBJ2-1; no definite D call. The V end lost 7 bases, the J end lost 16 bases, and 24 bases lay between the germline ends. From germline, CDR1 is SGDLS and CDR2 YYNGEE. The CDR3 covers 13 residues. The CDR3 loop reads CASGEAGNHQYFF. The CDR3 nucleotides read TGTGCCAGCGGAGAAGCTGGGAACCATCAGTACTTCTTC.

Worth noting for this clonotype: Without the conserved terminal phenylalanine or tryptophan, this CDR3 likely stems from a read error. No DNA is shown, since the ends of the CDR3 on it are uncertain; the CDR3 is the one TCRdb lists. The gene calls are TRBV2 and TRBJ1-5; the tabulated D call, TRBD1, remains unverified against the DNA. The CDR3 is 15 amino acids in total, end residues counted. Germline CDR1 and CDR2: SNHLY and FYNNEI. The CDR3 spells CASGDGGTDTQHLGP.

As concerns this clonotype: The conserved phenylalanine or tryptophan is not found at the CDR3 terminus, so this likely reflects a read error. The DNA is left out, because the CDR3 cannot be placed on it with certainty; the CDR3 is given as TCRdb lists it. The chain is built from TRBV15 and TRBJ2-6; the D call in the table, TRBD1, was not verified against the DNA. The CDR3 totals 16 residues, both ends included. Germline V gene data show CDR1 as LNHNV and CDR2 as YYDKDF (reference sequence). Here the CDR3 reads CATSRGASHGAHVLAL.

Concerning this clonotype: A junction end diverges from the germline sequence, so it may reflect a read error. V usage is TRBV5-5 and J usage is TRBJ2-5; possible D gene TRBD1, 6 bases. Germline CDR1 reads SGHKS; CDR2 reads YYEKEE (reference sequence). This CDR3 contains 14 residues. The CDR3 loop reads CATSLRTEQETQYF. CDR3 nucleotides: TGTGCCACCAGCCTACGGACAGAGCAAGAGACCCAGTACTTC.

A remark on this clonotype: The conserved final phenylalanine or tryptophan is absent from the CDR3, which likely points to a read error. The limits of the CDR3 on the DNA are not certain, so only TCRdb's listed CDR3 is given. The V gene is TRBV7-8, the J gene TRBJ2-1; the D call of TRBD2 is as the table states it, not checked on the DNA. Ends included, the CDR3 has 13 residues. The germline gives CDR1 SGHVS, CDR2 FQNEAQ. The CDR3 loop is CASSLGGGPGKQY.

This chain joins TRBV12-3 or TRBV12-4 and TRBJ1-2, with D unresolved. The CDR3 sequence is 15 residues long. Trimming shortened V by 0 bases and J by 4 bases, and 12 bases separated the two germline ends. This CDR3 reads CASSLAGSLAYGYTF. The CDR3 DNA sequence: TGTGCCAGCAGTTTAGCGGGGAGCCTCGCCTATGGCTACACCTTC.

J is TRBJ2-4 and V is TRBV7-9; D gene unclear. The germline V gene encodes CDR1 SEHNR and CDR2 FQNEAQ (reference sequence). The length of the CDR3 is 12 residues. The germline V and J ends were trimmed by 8 bases and 7 bases, with 12 bases remaining between them. DNA for the CDR3: TGTGCCAGCGGAGTAGTTCGCAACATTCAGTACTTC. Amino acids: CASGVVRNIQYF.

As for this clonotype: The CDR3 does not close with the conserved phenylalanine or tryptophan, likely indicating a read error. It is unclear where the CDR3 begins or ends on the DNA, so no DNA is shown, and the CDR3 is as TCRdb lists it. V usage is TRBV2 and J usage is TRBJ1-1; the table calls TRBD1, which could not be checked here. Germline V CDR1 and CDR2: SNHLY, FYNNEI. From its first to its last residue, the CDR3 has 15 amino acids. The chain's CDR3 is CASSVGRTGKKDVFP.

The V call is TRBV7-2, the J call TRBJ1-1; D perhaps matches TRBD1 (5 bases). V was pared by 1 base and J by 7 bases, with 16 bases between. Germline loops: CDR1 SGHTA, CDR2 FQGNSA. The CDR3 is made up of 15 amino acids. The CDR3 sequence is CASSLVLTGHNEAFF. The DNA for the CDR3 is TGTGCCAGCAGCTTAGTTCTGACGGGGCACAATGAAGCTTTCTTT.

J is TRBJ2-7 and V is TRBV6-5; D call uncertain. Germline CDR1 reads MNHEY; CDR2 reads SVGAGI. The CDR3 is 13 amino acids. V lost 0 bases and J lost 4, with 7 bases in between. CDR3 sequence: CASSYSGRYEQYF. CDR3 DNA: TGTGCCAGCAGTTACTCGGGCAGATACGAGCAGTACTTC.

V is TRBV12-3 or TRBV12-4 and J is TRBJ1-6; D gene uncertain. V lost 7 bases and J lost 1, with 20 bases in between. The CDR3 spans 18 residues. CDR3 sequence: CASTQALGMGSYNSPLHF. The CDR3 DNA reads TGTGCCAGCACCCAAGCTTTGGGGATGGGATCCTATAATTCACCCCTCCACTTT.

Points on this clonotype: One junction end does not reproduce the germline sequence, and a read error may be involved. The gene calls are TRBV7-8 and TRBJ1-2; no definite D call. The CDR3 loop spans 15 amino acids. Germline V gene sequence: CDR1 SGHVS, CDR2 FQNEAQ. The CDR3, as DNA: TGTGCCAGCAGCTTAGGGGTTACGGGTGGCTATGTCTACACCTTC. Translated: CASSLGVTGGYVYTF.